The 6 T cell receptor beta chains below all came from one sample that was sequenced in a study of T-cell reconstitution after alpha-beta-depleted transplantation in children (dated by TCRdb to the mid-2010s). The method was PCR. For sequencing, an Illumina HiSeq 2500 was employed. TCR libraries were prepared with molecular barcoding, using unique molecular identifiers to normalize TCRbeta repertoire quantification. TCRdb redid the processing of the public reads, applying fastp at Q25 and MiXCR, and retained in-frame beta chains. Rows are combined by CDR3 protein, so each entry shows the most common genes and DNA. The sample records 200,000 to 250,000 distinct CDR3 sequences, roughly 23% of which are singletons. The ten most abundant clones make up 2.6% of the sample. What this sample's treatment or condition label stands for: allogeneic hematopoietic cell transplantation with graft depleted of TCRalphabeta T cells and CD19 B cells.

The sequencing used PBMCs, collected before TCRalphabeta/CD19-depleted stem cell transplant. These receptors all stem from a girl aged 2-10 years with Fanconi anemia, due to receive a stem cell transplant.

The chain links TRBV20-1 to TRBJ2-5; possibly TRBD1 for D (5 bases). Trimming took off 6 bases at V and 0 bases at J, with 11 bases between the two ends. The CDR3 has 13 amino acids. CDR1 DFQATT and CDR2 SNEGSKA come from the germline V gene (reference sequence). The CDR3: CSAARTYQETQYF. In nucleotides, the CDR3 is TGCAGTGCGGCCAGGACATACCAAGAGACCCAGTACTTC.

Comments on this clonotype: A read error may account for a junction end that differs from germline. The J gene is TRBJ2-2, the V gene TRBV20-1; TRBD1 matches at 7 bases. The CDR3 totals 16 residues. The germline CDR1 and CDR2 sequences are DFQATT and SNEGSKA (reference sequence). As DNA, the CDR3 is TGCTGTGCTAGACAGCAAGGGGGCCTGGGCACCGGGGAGCTGTTTTTT. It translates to CCARQQGGLGTGELFF.

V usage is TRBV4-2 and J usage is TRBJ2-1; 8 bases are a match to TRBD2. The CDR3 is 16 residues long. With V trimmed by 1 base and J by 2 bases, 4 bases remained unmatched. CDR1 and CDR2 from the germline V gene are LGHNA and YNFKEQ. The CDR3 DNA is TGTGCCAGCAGCCAAGGTTTACTAGCGGCCTACAATGAGCAGTTCTTC. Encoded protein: CASSQGLLAAYNEQFF.

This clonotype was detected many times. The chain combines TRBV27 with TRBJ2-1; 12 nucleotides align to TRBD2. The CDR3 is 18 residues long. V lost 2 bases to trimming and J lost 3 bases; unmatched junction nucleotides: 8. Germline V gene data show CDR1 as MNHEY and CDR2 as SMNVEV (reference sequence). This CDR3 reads CASSLRRLAGGFYNEQFF. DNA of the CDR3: TGTGCCAGCAGTTTACGGAGGCTAGCGGGAGGGTTCTACAATGAGCAGTTCTTC.

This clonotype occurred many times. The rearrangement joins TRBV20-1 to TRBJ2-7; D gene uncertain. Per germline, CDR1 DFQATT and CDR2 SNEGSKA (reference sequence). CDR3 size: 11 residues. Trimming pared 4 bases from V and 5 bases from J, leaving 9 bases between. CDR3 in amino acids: CSAKIIHEQYF. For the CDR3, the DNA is TGCAGTGCTAAGATAATCCACGAGCAGTACTTC.

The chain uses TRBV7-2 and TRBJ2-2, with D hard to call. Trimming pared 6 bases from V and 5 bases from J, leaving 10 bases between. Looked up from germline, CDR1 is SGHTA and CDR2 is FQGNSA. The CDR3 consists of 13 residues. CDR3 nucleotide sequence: TGTGCCAGCAGGATAGTGGCGACCGGGGAGCTGTTTTTT. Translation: CASRIVATGELFF.